One and the same sample provided the 5 T cell receptor beta chains below, sequenced in a study of cytomegalovirus exposure and HLA in healthy donors. The study ran its PCR with 60 Vbeta and 13 Jbeta primers. The data were produced by immunoSEQ multiplex PCR, yet TCRdb's version contains in-frame clones alone and is incomplete. The sample totals more than 130,000 clones; its top ten clones hold roughly 2.7%. The sequencing input was PBMCs. These receptors all come from a man aged 35 to 55 in good health and CMV-seronegative.

The CDR3: CASSFRDSYEQYF. The CDR3 nucleotides read TGTGCCAGCAGCTTCAGGGACTCCTACGAGCAGTACTTC. This rearrangement joins TRBV5-4 to TRBJ2-7; weak D call: TRBD1 (5 bases). V gave up 2 bases and J gave up 0 bases, with 6 bases separating them. The CDR3 totals 13 residues. Germline loops: CDR1 SGHNT, CDR2 YYREEE (reference sequence).

J is TRBJ2-7 and V is TRBV7-2, with D maybe TRBD2 (6 bases). This CDR3 has 14 residues. V was clipped by 2 bases and J by 2 bases, with 10 bases between them. Germline V lookup: CDR1 SGHTA, CDR2 FQGNSA. The CDR3 DNA is TGTGCCAGCAGCTTAAGGAGGGCCCCCTACGAGCAGTACTTC. Amino acid sequence: CASSLRRAPYEQYF.

The CDR3: CASSRDSSYTF. The DNA of the CDR3 is TGTGCCAGCAGCCGCGACAGTAGCTACACCTTC. V and J are TRBV11-1 and TRBJ1-2; D might be TRBD1 (5 bases). Germline V gene data show CDR1 as SGHAT and CDR2 as FQDESV (reference sequence). Trimming took 5 bases from V and 9 from J, leaving 10 bases between them. The CDR3 sequence is 11 residues long.

This chain connects TRBV19 to TRBJ1-3, with 9 bases that match TRBD1. Trimming at V came to 6 bases and at J to 3 bases, leaving 3 bases not matched to a gene. The CDR3 is made up of 14 amino acids. Germline loops: CDR1 LNHDA, CDR2 SQIVND (reference sequence). CDR3 DNA sequence: TGTGCCAGTAGCCGGACAGGGGTTGGAAACACCATATATTTT. It encodes CASSRTGVGNTIYF.

The chain uses TRBV19 and TRBJ2-5; the D gene is possibly TRBD2 (5 bases). V dropped 5 bases and J dropped 9 bases, with 10 bases sitting between them. Germline CDR1 LNHDA, CDR2 SQIVND (reference sequence). The CDR3 contains 11 residues. The CDR3: CASSFGIAQYF. As DNA, the CDR3 is TGTGCCAGTAGTTTCGGGATTGCCCAGTACTTC. The full variable domain, in which reference TRBV19 and TRBJ2-5 provide the parts outside the CDR3, is DGGITQSPKYLFRKEGQNVTLSCEQNLNHDAMYWYRQDPGQGLRLIYYSQIVNDFQKGDIAEGYSVSREKKESFPLTVTSAQKNPTAFYLCASSFGIAQYFGPGTRLLVL.